This TCR beta chain came from a study of PD-L1 blockade in urothelial cancer. The assay was immunoSEQ multiplex PCR, and TCRdb's table has in-frame clones only and misses some. The sample holds 58,000 or so clones, around 84% seen once. Germline assignment: CDR1 GTSNPN and CDR2 SVGIG (reference sequence). Between the trimmed V and J ends, which lost 0 bases and 6 bases, there was a span of 11 bases. The CDR3 extends over 13 amino acids. Sequences were derived from PBMCs, sampled around atezolizumab (anti-PD-L1) treatment. The TCR originated in a man aged 50 to 60 with urothelial cancer. The chain has TRBV30 and TRBJ1-2; D call uncertain. CDR3 in amino acids: CAWSVRSQNGYTF. CDR3 bases: TGTGCCTGGAGTGTACGTAGCCAGAATGGCTACACCTTC.